The rows below give T cell receptor beta chains drawn from one sample of a study of blood T cells in healthy people across ages. Each CDR3 protein is one row after TCRdb ran MiXCR on the 5' RACE reads. Counted here are hundreds of thousands of distinct CDR3 sequences, 35% to 50% occurring once; the ten biggest clones make up around 30%. The sample consisted of blood. The receptors originated from a man aged 80 or over in good health. The CDR3 runs from the conserved cysteine through the conserved F or W. Fields, in order: D gene, clone size, J gene, V gene, CDR3 DNA, CDR3 protein. A D gene is named only where the DNA matches it firmly. The size entry is marked missing in some rows and otherwise reads once, few, many or a size class.

d_gene: .
abundance: .
j_gene: TRBJ1-1
v_gene: TRBV7-9
CDR3nt: TGTGCCAGCTCCTTGGGGGCCAGCGACACTGAAGCTTTCTTT
CDR3aa: CASSLGASDTEAFF

d_gene: .
abundance: many
j_gene: TRBJ2-7
v_gene: TRBV5-4
CDR3nt: TGTGCCAGCAGCTTCACTCCGGTAACCTACGAGCAGTACTTC
CDR3aa: CASSFTPVTYEQYF

d_gene: .
abundance: few
j_gene: TRBJ2-7
v_gene: TRBV2
CDR3nt: TGTGCCAGCATCTTGGAAGGGTACGAGCAGTACTTC
CDR3aa: CASILEGYEQYF

d_gene: .
abundance: .
j_gene: TRBJ1-4
v_gene: TRBV29-1
CDR3nt: TGCAGCGCCGGCCCGGACAGAACTAATGATAAACTGTTTTTT
CDR3aa: CSAGPDRTNDKLFF

d_gene: .
abundance: .
j_gene: TRBJ2-7
v_gene: TRBV18
CDR3nt: TGTGCCAGCTCACGACTGACTCAAAGCTCCTACAATGAGCAGTACTTC
CDR3aa: CASSRLTQSSYNEQYF

d_gene: TRBD2
abundance: .
j_gene: TRBJ2-5
v_gene: TRBV4-3
CDR3nt: TGCGCCAGCAGCCAGACAACTAGCGGGGTTGGGCAAGAGACCCAGTACTTC
CDR3aa: CASSQTTSGVGQETQYF

d_gene: .
abundance: .
j_gene: TRBJ2-3
v_gene: TRBV6-5
CDR3nt: TGTGCCAGCAGTGCCCGATATCACAGATACGCAGTATTT
CDR3aa: CASSARYHRYAVF

d_gene: TRBD2
abundance: .
j_gene: TRBJ2-2
v_gene: TRBV27
CDR3nt: TGTGCCAGCAGCCCTCCCGGACTAGCGGGAGCCCCCGGGGAGCTGTTTTTT
CDR3aa: CASSPPGLAGAPGELFF

d_gene: .
abundance: few
j_gene: TRBJ1-4
v_gene: TRBV4-3
CDR3nt: TGCGCCAGCAGCCCAATAGGGGGGGTCGCTAATGAAAAACTGTTTTTT
CDR3aa: CASSPIGGVANEKLFF

d_gene: .
abundance: .
j_gene: TRBJ1-1
v_gene: TRBV7-3
CDR3nt: TGTGCCAGCAGCGTAGCCTCGAACACTGAAGCTTTCTTT
CDR3aa: CASSVASNTEAFF

d_gene: TRBD2
abundance: .
j_gene: TRBJ2-3
v_gene: TRBV4-2
CDR3nt: TGTGCCAGCGGCCAAGATGGGGCCCAGCGGGGGGTATTTAGCACAGATACGCAGTATTTT
CDR3aa: CASGQDGAQRGVFSTDTQYF

d_gene: TRBD1
abundance: .
j_gene: TRBJ2-7
v_gene: TRBV29-1
CDR3nt: TGCAGCGTTGAAAGAGGGGGCGGAATAACCTACAATGAGCAGTACTTC
CDR3aa: CSVERGGGITYNEQYF

d_gene: .
abundance: few
j_gene: TRBJ2-7
v_gene: TRBV6-2/TRBV6-3
CDR3nt: TGTGCCAGCAGTTACTCGATAGGTGGACGGGACTACGAGCAGTACTTC
CDR3aa: CASSYSIGGRDYEQYF

d_gene: TRBD2
abundance: .
j_gene: TRBJ2-3
v_gene: TRBV29-1
CDR3nt: TGCAGCGTTGGTATAGCGGGAGGGCCTCCTACGCAGTATTTT
CDR3aa: CSVGIAGGPPTQYF

d_gene: .
abundance: .
j_gene: TRBJ2-7
v_gene: TRBV6-1
CDR3nt: TGTGCCAGCAGTGACGACAGATTTTACGAGCAGTACTTC
CDR3aa: CASSDDRFYEQYF

d_gene: TRBD1
abundance: .
j_gene: TRBJ2-3
v_gene: TRBV5-1
CDR3nt: TGCGCCAGCAGCACATGGGACAGCCGCGAAGATACGCAGTATTTT
CDR3aa: CASSTWDSREDTQYF

d_gene: .
abundance: many
j_gene: TRBJ2-1
v_gene: TRBV6-2/TRBV6-3
CDR3nt: TGTGCCAGCATTGCGGATCTAAACAATGAGCAGTTCTTC
CDR3aa: CASIADLNNEQFF

d_gene: .
abundance: .
j_gene: TRBJ1-1
v_gene: TRBV7-9
CDR3nt: TGTGCCAGCAGCTTGCTGGGAGGGGGTAGCACTGAAGCTTTCTTT
CDR3aa: CASSLLGGGSTEAFF

d_gene: .
abundance: few
j_gene: TRBJ2-3
v_gene: TRBV27
CDR3nt: TGTGCCAGCAGTTTGACTTATGGTAGCACAGATACGCAGTATTTT
CDR3aa: CASSLTYGSTDTQYF

d_gene: .
abundance: .
j_gene: TRBJ2-5
v_gene: TRBV29-1
CDR3nt: TGCAGCGTTGACAAGAAAGAGACCCAGTACTTC
CDR3aa: CSVDKKETQYF

d_gene: TRBD1
abundance: .
j_gene: TRBJ2-7
v_gene: TRBV9
CDR3nt: TGTGCCAGCAGCACCCAGGGACAGGGGGGCTACGAGCAGTACTTC
CDR3aa: CASSTQGQGGYEQYF

d_gene: .
abundance: once
j_gene: TRBJ2-1
v_gene: TRBV20-1
CDR3nt: TGCAGTGCTAGACCCCAGGACCGACATAGCTCCTACAATGAGCAGTTCTTC
CDR3aa: CSARPQDRHSSYNEQFF

d_gene: TRBD2
abundance: few
j_gene: TRBJ2-3
v_gene: TRBV20-1
CDR3nt: TGCAGTGCTAGAGATATAAGCGGGGGGCACTCTGGGACAGATACGCAGTATTTT
CDR3aa: CSARDISGGHSGTDTQYF

d_gene: .
abundance: few
j_gene: TRBJ1-2
v_gene: TRBV27
CDR3nt: TGTGCCAGCAGTTGGGGGCGGGGGAGGGTCAGCTATGGCTACACCTTC
CDR3aa: CASSWGRGRVSYGYTF

d_gene: .
abundance: .
j_gene: TRBJ2-5
v_gene: TRBV6-2/TRBV6-3
CDR3nt: TGTGCCAGCAGCCGGGGGGCAGACTTCGAAAGAGAGACCCAGTACTTC
CDR3aa: CASSRGADFERETQYF

d_gene: TRBD2
abundance: .
j_gene: TRBJ2-2
v_gene: TRBV29-1
CDR3nt: TGCAGCGTTGAACGGTCAGCGGGAGGGACGAACACCGGGGAGCTGTTTTTT
CDR3aa: CSVERSAGGTNTGELFF

d_gene: TRBD1
abundance: .
j_gene: TRBJ2-4
v_gene: TRBV10-3
CDR3nt: TGTGCCATCAGTGACCCCAAGGACAGGGCGTCCTACGGGCAGTACTTC
CDR3aa: CAISDPKDRASYGQYF

d_gene: TRBD1
abundance: .
j_gene: TRBJ1-6
v_gene: TRBV7-2
CDR3nt: TGTGCCAGCAGCTTAAGGGTGACAGGGACTAATTCACCCCTCCACTTT
CDR3aa: CASSLRVTGTNSPLHF

d_gene: .
abundance: .
j_gene: TRBJ1-5
v_gene: TRBV5-6
CDR3nt: TGTGCCAGCAGCAGGGGCCGGGGGGAGGTTCGAGGACAGCCCCAGCATTTT
CDR3aa: CASSRGRGEVRGQPQHF

d_gene: .
abundance: .
j_gene: TRBJ1-4
v_gene: TRBV6-5
CDR3nt: TGTGCCAGCAACGACGGACTCAATGAAAAACTGTTTTTT
CDR3aa: CASNDGLNEKLFF

d_gene: TRBD2
abundance: few
j_gene: TRBJ2-7
v_gene: TRBV4-1
CDR3nt: TGCGCCAGCAGCCAAGGACTAGCGGCCGGCTACGAGCAGTACTTC
CDR3aa: CASSQGLAAGYEQYF

d_gene: .
abundance: .
j_gene: TRBJ2-7
v_gene: TRBV6-5
CDR3nt: TGTGCCAGCAGTTACCGCGCCCCCGGGGTCTTTCCCTACGAGCAGTACTTC
CDR3aa: CASSYRAPGVFPYEQYF

d_gene: .
abundance: .
j_gene: TRBJ2-7
v_gene: TRBV20-1
CDR3nt: TGCAGTGCTAGGGCGGGGTATATAAGCTACGAGCAGTACTTC
CDR3aa: CSARAGYISYEQYF

d_gene: .
abundance: .
j_gene: TRBJ1-2
v_gene: TRBV11-2
CDR3nt: TGTGCCAGCAGCGTAGGTCCGGAAAACTATGGCTACACCTTC
CDR3aa: CASSVGPENYGYTF

d_gene: TRBD2
abundance: .
j_gene: TRBJ2-3
v_gene: TRBV3-1
CDR3nt: TGTGCCAGCTCTCCCTTAGGACTAGCGGCCTCTCTCACAGATACGCAGTATTTT
CDR3aa: CASSPLGLAASLTDTQYF